These T cell receptor beta chains were read from a single sample in a study of human T cells and chemical hapten exposure. TCRdb reprocessed the RACE reads via MiXCR and lists one record per CDR3 protein. The data contain 95,000 to 150,000 distinct CDR3 sequences, 10% to 12% of them singletons. This material consisted of whole blood, taken in connection with sensitization to the hapten diphenylcyclopropenone (DPC). The source is a woman between 45 and 60 years old with alopecia areata. Some clones in this sample may be carry-over from other donors' samples. The CDR3 runs from the conserved cysteine through the conserved F or W. Fields, in order: V gene, D gene, CDR3 protein. The D gene is left open where the match is weak.

>TRBV15|TRBD1
CATSGTGTDFYEQYF
>TRBV6-5|-
CASRPTGYSNQPQHF
>TRBV7-9|-
CASSLLGPAYEQYF
>TRBV20-1|-
CSARSRETQYF
>TRBV5-6|-
CASSLGTSTEQYF
>TRBV27|TRBD2
CASSDIGASGRSRAQYF
>TRBV28|TRBD2
CASSPHKREGVDTQYF
>TRBV7-9|TRBD2
CASSLALAGVPDTQYF
>TRBV15|TRBD1
CATSRDLGQPNSPLHF
>TRBV7-8|-
CASSGGWEYEQYF
>TRBV3-1|-
CASSQELPTDTQYF
>TRBV5-1|TRBD2
CASSARDYLTGELFF
>TRBV5-1|-
CASSPDGSPLNF
>TRBV29-1|-
CSVDPDSTEAFF
>TRBV3-1|TRBD1
CASSAQTGFGLATNEKLFF
>TRBV7-2|-
CASSLVGVRETQYF
>TRBV29-1|-
CSVEDGVNGNTIYF
>TRBV7-9|-
CASSGDMGVIDTQYF
>TRBV9|-
CASSVGTSDQPQHF
>TRBV28|-
CASSLSGSLSDEQYF
>TRBV11-2|TRBD2
CASSGGSRYEQYF
>TRBV29-1|-
CSVGELAWDTEAFF
>TRBV7-8|-
CASSPSTRNSAEQYF
>TRBV20-1|TRBD1
CSASGAGQGLGYTF
>TRBV6-1|-
CASSAQGRGYTF
>TRBV29-1|-
CSVWGGPRGEQYF
>TRBV9|-
CASSRNGATNEKLFF
>TRBV27|TRBD1
CAIRDRANIQYF
>TRBV27|-
CASSLSQVNTEAFF
>TRBV20-1|-
CSAGRGESYNSPLHF
>TRBV6-5|-
CASSYEATWLYTEAFF
>TRBV7-2|TRBD1
CASSVDRANEKLFF
>TRBV10-3|-
CAISPIADNEQFF
>TRBV25-1|TRBD2
CASRKTSGGATGTDTQYF
>TRBV29-1|TRBD2
CSVGSGGNTGELFF
>TRBV30|-
CACARNTEAFF
>TRBV20-1|-
CSARRPFSDQGRWYGYTF
>TRBV7-2|-
CASSLRAGRTDTQYF
>TRBV7-2|-
CASSLQGSNNEQFF
>TRBV28|-
CASSFGPAGSYEQYF
>TRBV28|-
CASSLFYQAKNIQYF
>TRBV28|TRBD1
CASSYRDRSYSNQPQHF
>TRBV3-1|TRBD1
CASSGTANQPQHF
>TRBV20-1|TRBD2
CSASGWVAGSSYNEQFF
>TRBV2|TRBD2
CASTRLAGANEQFF
>TRBV3-1|TRBD2
CASSQAYRTSGTDTQYF
>TRBV27|TRBD1
CASSLLGTGGFTIYF
>TRBV2|-
CASFSSVEQFF
>TRBV12-3/TRBV12-4|-
CASSATGSTNEKLFF
>TRBV7-2|TRBD2
CASSLTSGSPSRKYF
>TRBV20-1|-
CSAIGAGTEAFF
>TRBV12-3/TRBV12-4|TRBD1
CASSPTGTFGTEAFF
>TRBV6-5|-
CASSYVGDTQYF